This T cell receptor (beta chain) was obtained from a study of regulatory T cells in long-lasting Graves disease. Combining iRepertoire HTBI primers with Arm-PCR of CDR3 regions, the authors built TCR beta libraries. TCRdb re-derived calls from the multiplex PCR reads in MiXCR, one entry per CDR3 protein. The sample holds 650,000 to 850,000 distinct CDR3 sequences, about 32% seen once. This clonotype came up a few times. Noted time point: persistent/refractory GD, antithyroid drugs over 5 years with positive TRAb. Extracted RNA from PBMCs served as the source of the TCR library. The TCR comes from a female donor with Graves disease. Specimen: peripheral blood mononuclear cells (PBMCs), collected when the disease was refractory, from a patient treated with antithyroid drugs.

CDR3 residues: CASSLSRPRSSYNSPLHF. Written as DNA, the CDR3 is TGTGCCAGCAGTTTATCGAGGCCCAGGAGCTCCTATAATTCACCCCTCCACTTT. V and J are TRBV27 and TRBJ1-6; no reliable D call. Trimming took 0 bases from V and 0 from J, leaving 12 bases between them. From germline, CDR1 is MNHEY and CDR2 SMNVEV (reference sequence). This CDR3 contains 18 residues.